This TCR beta chain emerged from a study of siplizumab effects on memory and regulatory T cells (dated by TCRdb to the late 2010s). Describing the broader study: The effect of the anti-CD2 antibody siplizumab on alloreactive T-cell subsets was examined in allogeneic mixed lymphocyte reactions constructed from human PBMCs. The study at large found these results: Because sequences below about 10^-5 frequency were poorly captured, only a minor fraction of alloreactive clones could be mapped to unstimulated subsets. No functional confirmation was obtained for the suppressive function of proliferating Tregs from siplizumab cultures. Unstimulated naive T cells appeared more diverse than memory T cells, and naive cells seemed to contribute substantially to the alloresponse. Siplizumab significantly lowered the cumulative frequency of alloreactive sequences that could be traced to unstimulated CD4+ memory T cells. Roughly 80-95% of proliferating CD4+ or CD8+ clones could not be assigned a naive or memory phenotype. In reactions with siplizumab, an average of approximately 69% of mappable alloreactive CD4+ clones were Treg-derived, compared with 25% to 30% in control reactions.

Worth noting for this clone: There is no known antigen for this receptor. No much larger clone is present one base from it, and per-base qualities are unavailable.

The CDR3 runs 15 residues from the cysteine to the phenylalanine. Kept here is only the CDR3 DNA, which spans 45 bases and is read in frame from base 1. Per the germline V gene (reference sequence), LNHDA is the CDR1 and SQIVND is the CDR2. V and J are trimmed by 4 bases and 7 bases, and the gene matches miss 8 bases of the junction. Sorted unstimulated T cells and proliferating T cells recovered from mixed lymphocyte reactions were subjected to TCRbeta CDR3 sequencing. Fresh whole blood from approximately ten HLA-typed healthy donors was used to isolate PBMCs. Library method: the immunoSEQ multiplex PCR assay. Around 100,000 TCR templates per sample were assayed by the deep sequencing platform. Genomic DNA extracted from sorted T cells was used for TCRbeta CDR3 sequencing. The original pipeline was this. The R programming language was used for clonal analysis of the TCRbeta CDR3 data. Unstimulated samples were compared with post-reaction CFSE-low samples to define alloreactive CD4+ and CD8+ clones. Alloreactive CD4+ clones were assigned to regulatory or non-regulatory origin by matching sequences to sorted unstimulated Treg and non-Treg repertoires. TCRdb holds this immuneACCESS table with in-frame rearrangements only. Some clones are missing; in checked studies, unresolved V genes explain under half, and the rest has no known cause. D and trimming were read from the DNA, whereas the V and J calls and clone size are those reported in that table. A total of tens of thousands of clones appear in this sample, 93% of them only once. The ten largest account for roughly 4.7% of the sample.

The clonotype comes from a human donor in good health. The specimen was CD8+ T cells sorted from blood. Rearrangement joined TRBV19 to TRBJ2-1; TRBD1 matches 9 bases in the middle. The nucleotide sequence reads TGTGCCAGTAGTAGGGACGCCGGGACAGGGAATGAGCAGTTCTTC. It codes for CASSRDAGTGNEQFF.